Below, one TCR beta chain is given with its context. Its specificity is unknown. Relapses following autologous stem cell transplantation were seen in all patients, with brentuximab vedotin exposure varying. Germline V gene lookup returns CDR1 SGHRS and CDR2 YFSETQ. CDR3 length: 14 amino acids. Trimming took 5 bases from V and 1 from J, leaving 12 bases between them. Assay used: immunoSEQ multiplex PCR; TCRdb lists only in-frame clones, some missing. The top ten hold less than 9.5% of the sample, which has under 80,000 clones, roughly two thirds seen once. The record originates from a study of PD-1 blockade in classical Hodgkin lymphoma. Overall study: Once every 2 weeks, patients received intravenous nivolumab at 3 mg/kg.

Study-wide points: Before treatment, complete responders showed about the same diversity as newly diagnosed patients.

This chain links TRBV5-1 with TRBJ1-1; D is unresolved. The receptor was isolated from a human donor with classical Hodgkin lymphoma. This sample comprised peripheral blood mononuclear cells (PBMCs), obtained before the second cycle of nivolumab. CDR3 nucleotide sequence: TGCGCCAGCAGGATGACACCTGGGAACACTGAAGCTTTCTTT. Its translation: CASRMTPGNTEAFF.